Sequencing of this TCR beta chain was carried out in a study of OX40 agonist ivuxolimab in advanced cancers. Looking at the study overall: Each patient was given ivuxolimab into a vein every 2 weeks, at 0.01 to 10 mg/kg.

Trimming removed 4 bases at V and 3 bases at J, with 19 bases between. In germline, CDR1 is MNHEY, CDR2 SMNVEV (reference sequence). The CDR3 extends over 17 amino acids. Libraries were prepared by immunoSEQ multiplex PCR; TCRdb keeps only in-frame clonotypes and omits some of them. The sample records roughly 75,000 clones, approximately 93% being singletons. Prior autoimmune disease or systemic immunosuppression barred patients. Sequenced here: CD4+ or CD8+ T cells sorted from blood, sampled in a trial of the OX40 agonist ivuxolimab. This clonotype was obtained from an adult with an advanced solid tumor such as melanoma, head and neck, liver or kidney cancer. V and J are TRBV27 and TRBJ2-1; TRBD1 is a possible D gene (5 bases). The CDR3 DNA reads TGTGCCAGCAGTTCCTGGGGCGTCTCCTTAAACTACAATGAGCAGTTCTTC. This gives the protein CASSSWGVSLNYNEQFF.